The clone carrying this T cell receptor (beta chain) was found many times. What it binds is unknown. Patients who underwent sequencing had shown CD8+CD57+ cell expansion by flow cytometry. As a group, the patients uniformly had severe acquired aplastic anemia. The data derive from a study of CD8+CD57+ T cells in acquired aplastic anemia. Notes on the study in general: Overlapping CD8+ CDR3 repertoires of patients and controls contained approximately 29 shared sequences.

Using genomic DNA as the template, TCR beta VDJ and CDR3 profiling was carried out. TCRdb re-analysed the reads in MiXCR, keeping a single row per CDR3 protein. The sample lists fewer than 250,000 distinct CDR3 sequences, around 50% occurring once. The CDR3 contains 19 residues. The V segment lost 4 bases and the J segment 3 bases; nucleotides outside the gene matches: 16. The germline V gene has CDR1 SGHRS and CDR2 YFSETQ. The source of this sequence is a human donor with aplastic anemia. The specimen was sorted CD4+, CD8+, or CD8+CD57+ T cells (not recorded which) from PBMCs. This chain links TRBV5-1 with TRBJ2-6; TRBD1 agrees at 7 bases. CDR3 DNA: TGCGCCAGCAGCCCATACATCGAGGGGGCTTTCTTTGGGGCCAACGTCCTGACTTTC. This sequence encodes CASSPYIEGAFFGANVLTF.